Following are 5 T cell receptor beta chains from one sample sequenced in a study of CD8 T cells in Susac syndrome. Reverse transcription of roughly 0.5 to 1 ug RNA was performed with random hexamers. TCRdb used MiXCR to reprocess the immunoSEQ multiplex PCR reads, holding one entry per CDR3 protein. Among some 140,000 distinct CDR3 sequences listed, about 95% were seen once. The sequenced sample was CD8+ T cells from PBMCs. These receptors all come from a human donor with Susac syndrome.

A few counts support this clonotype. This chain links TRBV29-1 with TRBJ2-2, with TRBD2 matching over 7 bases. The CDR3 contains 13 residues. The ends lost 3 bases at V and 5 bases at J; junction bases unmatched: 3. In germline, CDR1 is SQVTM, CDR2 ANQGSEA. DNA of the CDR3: TGCAGCGTTGACAGGGAGGGTACCGGGGAGCTGTTTTTT. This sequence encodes CSVDREGTGELFF.

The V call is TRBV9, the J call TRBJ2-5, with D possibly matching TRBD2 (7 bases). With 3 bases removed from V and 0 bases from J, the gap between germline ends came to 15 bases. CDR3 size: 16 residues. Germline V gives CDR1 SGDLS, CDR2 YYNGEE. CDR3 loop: CASSAGGSGNQETQYF. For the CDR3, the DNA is TGTGCCAGCAGCGCGGGGGGCAGCGGGAACCAAGAGACCCAGTACTTC.

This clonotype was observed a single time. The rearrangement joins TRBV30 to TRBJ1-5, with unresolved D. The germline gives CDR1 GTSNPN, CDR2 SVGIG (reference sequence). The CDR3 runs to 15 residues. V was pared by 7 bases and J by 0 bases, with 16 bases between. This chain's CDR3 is CAFTQRVDSNQPQHF. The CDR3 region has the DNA TGTGCCTTCACTCAGAGGGTGGATAGCAATCAGCCCCAGCATTTT. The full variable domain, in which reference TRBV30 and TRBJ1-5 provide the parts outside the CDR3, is SQTIHQWPATLVQPVGSPLSLECTVEGTSNPNLYWYRQAAGRGLQLLFYSVGIGQISSEVPQNLSASRPQDRQFILSSKKLLLSDSGFYLCAFTQRVDSNQPQHFGDGTRLSIL.

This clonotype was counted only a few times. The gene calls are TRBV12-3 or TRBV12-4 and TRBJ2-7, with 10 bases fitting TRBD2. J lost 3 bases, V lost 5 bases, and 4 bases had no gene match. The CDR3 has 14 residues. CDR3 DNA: TGTGCCAGCAGTCTAACTAGCGGGAACTACGAGCAGTACTTC. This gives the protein CASSLTSGNYEQYF.

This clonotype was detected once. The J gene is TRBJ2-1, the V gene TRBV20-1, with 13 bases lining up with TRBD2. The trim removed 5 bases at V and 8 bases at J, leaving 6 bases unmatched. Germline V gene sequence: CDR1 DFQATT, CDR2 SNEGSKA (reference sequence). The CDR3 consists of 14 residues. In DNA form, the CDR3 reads TGCAGTGCTTCCGGACTAGCGGGAGTCTATGAGCAGTTCTTC. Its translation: CSASGLAGVYEQFF.